The clone carrying this TCR beta chain was seen many times. The antigen is not known. The investigators reverse transcribed all of the isolated RNA, so they sequenced expressed TCRB transcripts. The protocol was immunoSEQ multiplex PCR, while the TCRdb copy is restricted to in-frame clones and leaves out a portion. The data show some 410,000 clones, 11% seen once. This CDR3 is built from 13 residues. V dropped 4 bases and J dropped 5 bases, with 10 bases sitting between them. Germline assignment: CDR1 SGHRS and CDR2 YFSETQ. Over 95% purity was reached by all sorted populations. This entry is derived from a study of beta chain features in type 1 diabetes. Study context: Patient and healthy donor groups were alike in age, gender and cell yields.

Study results and caveats: VDJ junctions in type 1 diabetes patients carried more deletions and fewer insertions.

The specimen sequenced was naive CD4+ T cells from blood. V gene TRBV5-1 combines with J gene TRBJ2-4; no firm D call. This receptor was obtained from a woman aged 18-29 years in good health. The CDR3 DNA is TGCGCCAGCAGCGCAGACTGGGAAAACATTCAGTACTTC. Amino acids: CASSADWENIQYF.